This TCR beta chain was retrieved from a study of cytomegalovirus exposure and HLA in healthy donors. Study observations and caveats: It was confirmed in vitro that a few of the CMV-associated chains were specific for CMV antigens. Indistinguishable V segments, including TRBV6-2 and TRBV6-3, were excluded. A missense variant in DCLRE1C was later tied to TCR beta V- and J-gene trimming. In terms of immune exposure information, only CMV serostatus was available.

The germline V gene has CDR1 SGHRS and CDR2 YFSETQ. The CDR3 is 13 residues long. The ends were cut back, 0 bases at V and 6 bases at J, with 9 bases in the middle. In the case of this clone: Its antigen remains unknown.

Primers for the PCR totalled 60 Vbeta and 13 Jbeta. TCRdb keeps only in-frame clones here, not all; method: immunoSEQ multiplex PCR. The table has about 190,000 clones, roughly 80% seen once. This TCR was sampled from a woman in her 30s in good health and CMV-seropositive. This sequence joins TRBV5-1 and TRBJ1-2; no reliable D call. Sequencing input: PBMCs. The CDR3 DNA reads as TGCGCCAGCAGCTTGGCGCAGGCCGATGGCTACACCTTC. It specifies CASSLAQADGYTF. Complete variable domain (other parts from reference TRBV5-1 and TRBJ1-2): KAGVTQTPRYLIKTRGQQVTLSCSPISGHRSVSWYQQTPGQGLQFLFEYFSETQRNKGNFPGRFSGRQFSNSRSEMNVSTLELGDSALYLCASSLAQADGYTFGSGTRLTVV.